This TCR beta chain emerged from a study of T cell repertoires in cytomegalovirus infection. Study background: Public TCR beta signatures provided an indication of both CMV infection and a matching HLA type. Broader study findings: Carriers of CMV and the relevant HLA type were discriminated by public TCR beta frequency.

Trimming took 2 bases from V and 7 from J, leaving 9 bases between them. The CDR3 has 12 residues. One entry per CDR3 protein results from TCRdb running MiXCR on the reads. Among roughly 500,000 distinct CDR3 sequences listed, approximately 15% were seen once. This clonotype was observed a few times. Antigen unknown. The TCR originated in a human donor in good health (CMV status not recorded). Some clones in this sample may be carry-over from other donors' samples. The V and J genes are TRBV12-3 or TRBV12-4 and TRBJ2-7, with D perhaps TRBD1 (5 bases). Specimen: CD8+ T cells from PBMCs. CDR3 DNA: TGTGCCAGCAGTTTATGGGGCGTGGAGCAGTACTTC. It encodes CASSLWGVEQYF.